This record looks at one T cell receptor (beta chain) sequence and its context. What it binds is unknown. Reprocessing the 5' RACE reads, TCRdb reports a single entry for every CDR3 protein and omits DNA. The sample table sets out some 170,000 distinct CDR3 sequences. The CDR3 has 13 amino acids. The germline V gene encodes CDR1 MNHNY and CDR2 SVGAGI (reference sequence). This sample was taken from a study of monozygotic twins with inflammatory bowel disease. For every donor, one blood sample of about 2.5 ml was drawn. Study-wide results and limits: Diversity of TCRbeta measured by inverse Simpson was lower in IBD patients than in healthy co-twins.

Material for sequencing was blood. This chain links TRBV6-6 with TRBJ2-7. This sequence was found in a human donor with ulcerative colitis or Crohn's disease, or a healthy co-twin of an affected twin (not recorded which). The CDR3: CASSYEASYEQYF.